One and the same sample provided the 7 T cell receptor beta chains below, sequenced in a study of beta chain features in type 1 diabetes. Study-wide points: TCRB CDR3s from Type 1 diabetes patients were moderately but significantly shorter in all four CD4+ subsets.

These TCRs' antigens remain unknown. Isolated RNA was reverse transcribed in full, so expressed TCRB transcripts were sequenced. Clones were read by immunoSEQ multiplex PCR, and TCRdb kept only the in-frame ones, dropping some. The sample carries about 340,000 clones, roughly 12% recorded once. The sample comprised naive CD4+ T cells from blood. The receptors originated from a woman aged 18-35 years with type 1 diabetes.

The chain combines TRBV30 with TRBJ1-5; D gene uncertain. Trimming took 3 bases from V and 1 from J, leaving 10 bases between them. Looked up from germline, CDR1 is GTSNPN and CDR2 is SVGIG (reference sequence). The CDR3 totals 14 residues. CDR3 DNA: TGTGCCTGGAGCGCTTGGAGCAGCAATCAGCCCCAGCATTTT. Translating gives CAWSAWSSNQPQHF. The complete variable domain, with remaining parts taken from reference TRBV30 and TRBJ1-5, reads SQTIHQWPATLVQPVGSPLSLECTVEGTSNPNLYWYRQAAGRGLQLLFYSVGIGQISSEVPQNLSASRPQDRQFILSSKKLLLSDSGFYLCAWSAWSSNQPQHFGDGTRLSIL.

This clone was seen more than once but under ten times. V is TRBV18 and J is TRBJ1-4; TRBD1 aligns across 7 bases. V lost 3 bases to trimming and J lost 0 bases; unmatched junction nucleotides: 13. The CDR3 has 19 amino acids. Germline assignment: CDR1 KGHSH and CDR2 LQKENI. Here the CDR3 DNA reads TGTGCCAGCTCACCGGACCTAAAGTGGGACAGACCAACTAATGAAAAACTGTTTTTT. This translates into CASSPDLKWDRPTNEKLFF.

The V and J genes are TRBV18 and TRBJ1-4, with D possibly being TRBD1 (5 bases). The V and J ends lost 3 bases and 8 bases respectively, with 22 bases between them. CDR1 is KGHSH and CDR2 is LQKENI in the germline V gene. This CDR3 is 17 amino acids long. The CDR3 nucleotides are TGTGCCAGCTCACCGAACGCAGGGAACTTGCTGGGCGAAAAACTGTTTTTT. Its translation is CASSPNAGNLLGEKLFF.

This clone has a handful of counts. The chain recombines TRBV21-1 with TRBJ1-5; TRBD1, the table's D call, lacks a check against the DNA. TRBV21-1 is a pseudogene segment. The CDR3 is made up of 15 amino acids. In nucleotides, the CDR3 is TGTGCCAGCAGCTCAGAAGGACAGGCGGACCAGCCCCAGCATTTT. Its translation is CASSSEGQADQPQHF.

The rearrangement links TRBV30 to TRBJ1-1, with 7 nucleotides matching TRBD1. The germline gives CDR1 GTSNPN, CDR2 SVGIG (reference sequence). This CDR3 region has 13 residues. V dropped 3 bases and J dropped 4; count of bases not matched to a gene: 5. CDR3 sequence (DNA): TGTGCCTGGAGCTTCAGGGGGGCCACTGAAGCTTTCTTT. Translating gives CAWSFRGATEAFF.

V usage is TRBV10-3 and J usage is TRBJ2-3; D is unresolved. Trimming stripped 5 bases from V and 2 bases from J, with 8 bases between. The CDR3 is 13 residues long. Germline CDR1 is ENHRY and CDR2 is SYGVKD. CDR3 region: CAISQAPTDTQYF. As DNA, the CDR3 is TGTGCCATCAGTCAAGCTCCCACAGATACGCAGTATTTT.

The chain carries TRBV5-1 and TRBJ1-5; D is perhaps TRBD1 (6 bases). This CDR3 comprises 13 residues. Germline loops: CDR1 SGHRS, CDR2 YFSETQ. Deletions cut 3 bases from V and 7 bases from J, with 11 bases between. The CDR3 loop reads CASSSGEQQPQHF. For the CDR3, the DNA is TGCGCCAGCAGCTCAGGGGAGCAGCAGCCCCAGCATTTT.